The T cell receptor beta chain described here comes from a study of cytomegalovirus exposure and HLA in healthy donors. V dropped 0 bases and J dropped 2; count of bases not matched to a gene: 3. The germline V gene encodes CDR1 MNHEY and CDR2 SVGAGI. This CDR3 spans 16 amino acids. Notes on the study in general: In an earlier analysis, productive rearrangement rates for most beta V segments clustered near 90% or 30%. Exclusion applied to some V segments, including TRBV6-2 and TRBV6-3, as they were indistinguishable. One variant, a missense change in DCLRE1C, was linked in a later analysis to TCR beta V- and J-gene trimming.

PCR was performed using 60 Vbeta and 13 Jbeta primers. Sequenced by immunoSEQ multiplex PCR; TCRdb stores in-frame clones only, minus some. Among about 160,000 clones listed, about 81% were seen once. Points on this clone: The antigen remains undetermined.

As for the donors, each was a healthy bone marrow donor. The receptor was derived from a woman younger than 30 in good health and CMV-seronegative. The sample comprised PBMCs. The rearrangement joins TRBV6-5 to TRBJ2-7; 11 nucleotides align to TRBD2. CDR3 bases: TGTGCCAGCAGTTACTCGACGGGACTAGCGGCCTACGAGCAGTACTTC. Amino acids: CASSYSTGLAAYEQYF.